This note documents a single T cell receptor (beta chain) sequence. V trimming: 1 base; J trimming: 10 bases; junction bases outside the gene matches: 12. The length of the CDR3 is 15 residues. Germline assignment: CDR1 PRHDT and CDR2 FYEKMQ (reference sequence). Assay: immunoSEQ multiplex PCR; the TCRdb copy retains only in-frame clones and omits some. The sample holds tens of thousands of clones, under 95% seen once. The sample originates from a study of control samples from healthy donors and cancer patients. This TCR derives from a woman in her thirties or forties with lung cancer. Material for sequencing was PBMCs. The chain has TRBV13 and TRBJ1-1, with 7 nucleotides matching TRBD1. The CDR3 here is CASSLVRGVFRGAFF. The CDR3 nucleotides are TGTGCCAGCAGCTTAGTCAGGGGGGTATTCCGCGGAGCTTTCTTT.